This T cell receptor (beta chain) stems from a study of T-cell reconstitution after alpha-beta-depleted transplantation in children. Trimming cost V 5 bases and J 11 bases, with 10 bases left between them. The CDR3 extends over 11 amino acids. This sample's TCRbeta library carried unique molecular identifier barcodes. TCRdb re-derived calls from the PCR reads in MiXCR, one entry per CDR3 protein. This sample has about 610,000 distinct CDR3 sequences, with about 11% found just once. At least ten counts were recorded for this clonotype. The sequencing here drew on PBMCs from the stem cell graft donor, taken from the stem cell graft. V is TRBV12-3 or TRBV12-4 and J is TRBJ2-1; D is unclear. This receptor was identified in a human donor who donated a stem cell graft to a child with acute myeloid leukemia. CDR3 coding DNA: TGTGCCAGCAGTATACGACAAAAGCAGTTCTTC. It yields the protein CASSIRQKQFF.